These 8 T cell receptor beta chains were sequenced from one sample in a study of human T cells and chemical hapten exposure. Documented time point: patch test 1, 2 weeks after DPC sensitization. The treatment denotes: therapeutic diphenylcyclopropenone sensitization with weekly scalp DPC. Using its own MiXCR run on the RACE reads, TCRdb lists one record per CDR3 protein. The sample has roughly 200,000 distinct CDR3 sequences, 20% to 25% seen once; the top ten hold about 7%. Source: whole blood, taken in connection with sensitization to the hapten diphenylcyclopropenone (DPC). Source of these receptors: a woman aged 45 to 65 with alopecia areata. Some clones in this sample may be carry-over from other donors' samples.

Many counts were recorded for this clonotype. V is TRBV20-1 and J is TRBJ2-7; D could derive from TRBD1 or TRBD2 (5 bases each). The V end was cut by 1 base, the J end by 4 bases, with 17 bases between. The CDR3 loop spans 15 amino acids. The germline V gene has CDR1 DFQATT and CDR2 SNEGSKA (reference sequence). The CDR3 DNA reads as TGCAGTGCTAGAGCCCCCGGGACGGATGTATACGAGCAGTACTTC. The encoded protein is CSARAPGTDVYEQYF.

This clonotype has just a few counts. This sequence joins TRBV7-9 and TRBJ1-2, with TRBD1 identical over 7 bases. Germline V gene data show CDR1 as SEHNR and CDR2 as FQNEAQ (reference sequence). The CDR3 totals 14 residues. V shed 5 bases and J 8 bases; nucleotides not matched to a gene: 11. The CDR3 sequence: CASSQTGLPVGYTF. The CDR3 DNA reads TGTGCCAGCAGCCAGACAGGGCTTCCAGTCGGCTACACCTTC.

V and J are TRBV29-1 and TRBJ2-2; 7 bases align to TRBD1. The length of the CDR3 is 13 residues. The J segment lost 5 bases and the V segment lost 8 bases, leaving 8 bases of the junction unmatched. The germline CDR1 and CDR2 sequences are SQVTM and ANQGSEA. The CDR3 DNA reads as TGCAGCTTCAGGGGGTGGAGGACCGGGGAGCTGTTTTTT. Its translation is CSFRGWRTGELFF.

The rearrangement uses TRBV9 and TRBJ2-2, with D perhaps TRBD2 (6 bases). Looked up from germline, CDR1 is SGDLS and CDR2 is YYNGEE. The germline V and J ends were trimmed by 0 bases and 1 base, with 7 bases remaining between them. This CDR3 contains 15 residues. The CDR3 DNA reads TGTGCCAGCAGCGTAGTAGCGGAGAACACCGGGGAGCTGTTTTTT. Amino acid sequence: CASSVVAENTGELFF. Together with reference TRBV9 and TRBJ2-2, the CDR3 gives the full variable domain: DSGVTQTPKHLITATGQRVTLRCSPRSGDLSVYWYQQSLDQGLQFLIQYYNGEERAKGNILERFSAQQFPDLHSELNLSSLELGDSALYFCASSVVAENTGELFFGEGSRLTVL.

This rearrangement joins TRBV18 to TRBJ2-1; 9 nucleotides match TRBD2. With 2 bases clipped from V and 3 bases from J, the junction kept 26 bases outside the gene matches. In germline, CDR1 is KGHSH, CDR2 LQKENI. The CDR3 contains 23 residues. The CDR3 sequence: CASSPRRDSSLGLAGQYYNEQFF. The DNA of the CDR3 is TGTGCCAGCTCACCAAGAAGGGACAGTTCATTGGGTCTAGCGGGGCAATACTACAATGAGCAGTTCTTC.

The gene calls are TRBV2 and TRBJ2-7, with D perhaps matching TRBD2 (7 bases). Trimming stripped 3 bases from V and 1 base from J, with 13 bases between. The CDR3 is 15 residues long. Germline-derived CDR1 and CDR2 are SNHLY and FYNNEI. CDR3 coding DNA: TGTGCCAGCAGTGACGGGGGGCTAGGGTCCTACGAGCAGTACTTC. This translates into CASSDGGLGSYEQYF.

CDR3 bases: TGCGCCAGCAGCCAAGAAACCCTAGCGGGCCGGCAAGAGACCCAGTACTTC. It translates to CASSQETLAGRQETQYF. The chain combines TRBV4-1 with TRBJ2-5; 8 bases are a match to TRBD2. From germline, CDR1 is MGHRA and CDR2 YSYEKL. With V trimmed by 0 bases and J by 2 bases, 8 bases remained unmatched. The CDR3 sequence is 17 residues long.

V usage is TRBV29-1 and J usage is TRBJ1-1; no firm D call. This CDR3 comprises 11 residues. CDR1 is SQVTM and CDR2 is ANQGSEA in the germline V gene. The CDR3 bases are TGCGGGTTTGGTGGGCCGAGTGAAGCTTTCTTT. Residues: CGFGGPSEAFF.